Shown below are 3 T cell receptor beta chains from a single sample sequenced in a study of cytomegalovirus exposure and HLA in healthy donors. 13 Jbeta primers and 60 Vbeta primers were used for the PCR. Profiling relied on immunoSEQ multiplex PCR, and the TCRdb table lists in-frame clones only, not all of them. This table holds approximately 190,000 clones, 82% found once. Sequencing was performed on PBMCs. These receptors all stem from a woman aged 50 to 65 in good health and CMV-seropositive.

The J gene is TRBJ2-6, the V gene TRBV19, with 7 bases identical to TRBD1. With V trimmed by 5 bases and J by 2 bases, 3 bases remained unmatched. This CDR3 spans 15 amino acids. Looked up from germline, CDR1 is LNHDA and CDR2 is SQIVND (reference sequence). CDR3 loop: CASSLGGPGANVLTF. CDR3 nucleotide sequence: TGTGCCAGTAGTCTAGGGGGCCCTGGGGCCAACGTCCTGACTTTC.

V and J are TRBV5-6 and TRBJ1-5, with D possibly TRBD1 on 6 matching bases. The V gene lost 0 bases and the J gene lost 4 bases, with 14 bases spanning the gap. The CDR3 spans 16 residues. Per the germline V gene, CDR1 is SGHDT and CDR2 is YYEEEE. The CDR3: CASSLGPGALNQPQHF. DNA of the CDR3: TGTGCCAGCAGCTTGGGTCCAGGGGCCCTTAATCAGCCCCAGCATTTT.

The chain employs TRBV4-1 and TRBJ2-5; 8 positions agree with TRBD1. The V gene end was trimmed by 4 bases and the J gene end by 1 base; junction bases not matched to a gene: 8. Germline V CDR1 and CDR2: MGHRA, YSYEKL. The CDR3 loop spans 16 amino acids. The CDR3 is CASSRSTGVIQETQYF. The CDR3 DNA reads TGCGCCAGCAGCCGGTCGACAGGGGTCATCCAAGAGACCCAGTACTTC.